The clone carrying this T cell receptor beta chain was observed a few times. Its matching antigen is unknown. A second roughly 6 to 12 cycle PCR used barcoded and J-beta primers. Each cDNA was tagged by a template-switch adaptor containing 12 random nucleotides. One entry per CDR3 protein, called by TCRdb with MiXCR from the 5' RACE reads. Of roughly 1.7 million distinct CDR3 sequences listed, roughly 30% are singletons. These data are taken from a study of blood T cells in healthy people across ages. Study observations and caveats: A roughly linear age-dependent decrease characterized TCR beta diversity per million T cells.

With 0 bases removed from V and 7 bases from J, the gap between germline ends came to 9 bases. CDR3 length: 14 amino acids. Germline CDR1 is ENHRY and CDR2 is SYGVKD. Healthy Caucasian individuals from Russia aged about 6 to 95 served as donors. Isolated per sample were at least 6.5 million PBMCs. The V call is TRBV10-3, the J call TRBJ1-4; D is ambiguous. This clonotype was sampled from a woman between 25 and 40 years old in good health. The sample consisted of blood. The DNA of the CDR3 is TGTGCCATCAGTGAGTCTAAAAATACTGAAAAACTGTTTTTT. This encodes CAISESKNTEKLFF.